This T cell receptor beta chain was sequenced in a study of blood T cells in healthy people across ages. Healthy individuals of Caucasian origin from Russia, aged about 6 to 90, served as donors. No fewer than 5 micrograms of total RNA were isolated from every sample. A second PCR of roughly 7 to 11 cycles used a sample-barcoded 5' primer and a J-beta primer mix. Each cDNA molecule carried a tag from a template-switch adaptor that contained 12 random nucleotides. Via MiXCR, TCRdb re-called the 5' RACE reads, giving one row per CDR3 protein. The sample has 580,000 or so distinct CDR3 sequences, 40% to 50% seen once. The sequencing sample was made of blood. This receptor was obtained from a man older than 75 in good health.

CDR3 in DNA: TGTGCCAGCAGCCAAGTCGGGGGCTACACCTTC. This encodes CASSQVGGYTF. The rearrangement uses TRBV3-1 and TRBJ1-2; D remains unclear. The CDR3 covers 11 residues. Per germline, CDR1 LGHDT and CDR2 YNNKEL (reference sequence). V lost 1 base to trimming and J lost 8 bases, with 5 bases between them.